This T cell receptor (beta chain) was sequenced for a study of OX40 agonist ivuxolimab in advanced cancers. Study summary: Patients were dosed with the agonistic anti-OX40 (CD134) antibody ivuxolimab.

Looked up from germline, CDR1 is WNHNN and CDR2 is SYGVQD (reference sequence). CDR3 length: 13 amino acids. The V gene end was trimmed by 4 bases and the J gene end by 6 bases; junction bases not matched to a gene: 4. Study results and caveats: Compared with CD4+, CD8+ T cells on average had more expanded clones.

Notes on this clone: The target antigen is unknown.

TCRdb's copy holds only in-frame clones and misses some; the assay was immunoSEQ multiplex PCR. The table has 7,000 to 9,500 clones, about 88% seen once. V gene TRBV10-1 combines with J gene TRBJ2-7, with 9 bases fitting TRBD1. The receptor was isolated from an adult with an advanced solid tumor such as melanoma, head and neck, liver or kidney cancer. The starting material was CD4+ or CD8+ T cells sorted from blood, obtained in a trial of the OX40 agonist ivuxolimab. The CDR3 loop reads CASSGGQGGEQYF. The DNA of the CDR3 is TGCGCCAGCAGTGGGGGACAGGGAGGCGAGCAGTACTTC.